The next 31 T cell receptor beta chains were all read from a single sample in a study of shared clonotypes between healthy human individuals. Some clones are missing from TCRdb's copy, which holds only in-frame ones; the method was immunoSEQ multiplex PCR. The table has 1 million to 1.3 million clones, around 78% seen once; the top ten hold more than 0.55%. Sequencing was done on a sample of memory CD4+ T cells from PBMCs. Subset defined: CD45RA-negative fraction. All receptors derive from a man between 18 and 29 years old in good health. Some clones in this sample may be carry-over from other donors' samples.

As for this clone: Other DNA sequences in the same sample also yield this CDR3. V gene TRBV10-3 combines with J gene TRBJ2-3, with 10 bases fitting TRBD2. Germline values: CDR1 ENHRY, CDR2 SYGVKD. V shed 3 bases and J 3 bases; nucleotides not matched to a gene: 3. The CDR3 totals 15 residues. CDR3 sequence (DNA): TGTGCCATCAGTGATCCTAGCGGGAGTACAGATACGCAGTATTTT. This sequence encodes CAISDPSGSTDTQYF.

This clone came up many times. The chain combines TRBV5-1 with TRBJ2-2; D is perhaps TRBD2 (6 bases). The germline V gene encodes CDR1 SGHRS and CDR2 YFSETQ. Trimming shortened V by 4 bases and J by 3 bases, and 16 bases separated the two germline ends. The CDR3 runs to 16 residues. CDR3 amino acids: CASSPKPSAYTGELFF. The CDR3, as DNA: TGCGCCAGCAGCCCTAAACCTAGCGCCTACACCGGGGAGCTGTTTTTT.

The chain combines TRBV7-3 with TRBJ2-2; TRBD2 agrees at 7 bases. The V segment lost 1 base and the J segment 7 bases; nucleotides outside the gene matches: 15. Germline assignment: CDR1 SGHTA and CDR2 FQGTGA. CDR3 size: 18 residues. The CDR3 spells CASSLRVRAREYDGELFF. CDR3 DNA: TGTGCCAGCAGCTTAAGGGTCCGGGCGCGGGAGTACGACGGGGAGCTGTTTTTT.

This clone has a single count. The V call is TRBV4-2, the J call TRBJ2-7; TRBD2 is a possible D gene (5 bases). Germline lookup yields CDR1 LGHNA and CDR2 YNFKEQ. With 4 bases removed from V and 2 bases from J, the gap between germline ends came to 12 bases. The length of the CDR3 is 14 residues. CDR3 nucleotides: TGTGCCAGCAGCCTCGGACTGGGCCCCTACGAGCAGTACTTC. Its protein product is CASSLGLGPYEQYF.

This clone was observed a few times. The same CDR3 can be traced to other DNA sequences in this sample. The rearrangement joins TRBV5-1 to TRBJ1-5; D unresolved. Trimming removed 4 bases from V and 1 base from J, with 6 bases in between. Germline V gene sequence: CDR1 SGHRS, CDR2 YFSETQ. This CDR3 is 13 amino acids long. CDR3 DNA sequence: TGCGCCAGCAGCGTGGACAGCAATCAGCCCCAGCATTTT. This codes for CASSVDSNQPQHF.

V gene TRBV2 combines with J gene TRBJ2-5; 7 bases align to TRBD2. The germline V gene has CDR1 SNHLY and CDR2 FYNNEI. CDR3 length equals 12 residues. The junction had 3 bases not matched to a gene; V was cut back by 9 bases and J by 2 bases. CDR3 sequence: CASGGGQETQYF. The CDR3 DNA sequence: TGTGCCAGTGGCGGGGGACAAGAGACCCAGTACTTC.

The genes are TRBV2 and TRBJ1-3; D is unresolved. The germline CDR1 and CDR2 sequences are SNHLY and FYNNEI. With 6 bases removed from V and 2 bases from J, the gap between germline ends came to 11 bases. The CDR3 consists of 14 residues. This CDR3 is CASRTSGTGNTIYF. CDR3 DNA: TGTGCCAGCAGGACTTCAGGAACTGGAAACACCATATATTTT.

Worth noting for this clone: The identical CDR3 is also encoded by other nucleotide sequences in the sample. This chain links TRBV5-1 with TRBJ2-2; 11 nucleotides agree with TRBD2. CDR1 and CDR2 from the germline V gene are SGHRS and YFSETQ. The CDR3 is 16 amino acids. The V gene end was trimmed by 2 bases and the J gene end by 5 bases; junction bases not matched to a gene: 5. The CDR3 DNA follows: TGCGCCAGCAGCTTTCTAGCGGGAGGTAATACCGGGGAGCTGTTTTTT. Translation: CASSFLAGGNTGELFF.

The chain employs TRBV13 and TRBJ1-2, with D uncertain. The germline V and J ends were trimmed by 1 base and 5 bases, with 5 bases remaining between them. Germline lookup yields CDR1 PRHDT and CDR2 FYEKMQ (reference sequence). The CDR3 runs to 12 residues. In DNA, the CDR3 is TGTGCCAGCAGCTTAGACCTGTATGGCTACACCTTC. Translating it yields CASSLDLYGYTF.

About this clone: The same CDR3 can be traced to other DNA sequences in this sample. This chain links TRBV11-3 with TRBJ2-5; maybe TRBD2 (5 bases). V lost 3 bases to trimming and J lost 2 bases, with 7 bases between them. Per germline, CDR1 SGHNT and CDR2 YENEEA. The CDR3 contains 13 residues. The CDR3: CASSLSGQETQYF. CDR3 sequence (DNA): TGTGCCAGCAGCTTGAGCGGACAAGAGACCCAGTACTTC.

This clone was detected many times. Different DNA sequences within this sample yield the same CDR3. This chain links TRBV19 with TRBJ1-1, with D uncertain. This CDR3 region has 11 residues. Germline values: CDR1 LNHDA, CDR2 SQIVND (reference sequence). V shed 5 bases and J shed 1 base, with 2 bases lying between them. CDR3 sequence: CASSQNTEAFF. The DNA of the CDR3 is TGTGCCAGTAGTCAGAACACTGAAGCTTTCTTT.

V is TRBV15 and J is TRBJ2-1, with TRBD1 as a possible D gene (6 bases). The CDR3 spans 15 residues. V was trimmed by 5 bases and J by 12 bases, leaving 23 bases between them. CDR1 LNHNV and CDR2 YYDKDF come from the germline V gene (reference sequence). CDR3 amino acids: CATSVPRGSGHPQFF. As DNA, the CDR3 is TGTGCCACCAGCGTACCGAGGGGGTCAGGCCACCCGCAGTTCTTC.

The V call is TRBV27, the J call TRBJ1-5, with unresolved D. Trimming left V 5 bases short and J 4 bases short, with 12 bases between. Germline V gene sequence: CDR1 MNHEY, CDR2 SMNVEV (reference sequence). The CDR3 covers 14 residues. CDR3 loop: CASSPYTGNQPQHF. The DNA of the CDR3 is TGTGCCAGCAGTCCATACACGGGGAATCAGCCCCAGCATTTT.

This clone was seen just once. This rearrangement joins TRBV5-1 to TRBJ2-4, with D perhaps matching TRBD1 or TRBD2 (5 bases each). The CDR3 is 17 amino acids. The V end was cut by 3 bases, the J end by 1 base, with 17 bases between. Germline assignment: CDR1 SGHRS and CDR2 YFSETQ. The CDR3, as DNA: TGCGCCAGCAGCTCCCAAAGGGACCGAGGGGCCAAAAACATTCAGTACTTC. It specifies CASSSQRDRGAKNIQYF. The whole variable domain, filled in from reference TRBV5-1 and TRBJ2-4, reads KAGVTQTPRYLIKTRGQQVTLSCSPISGHRSVSWYQQTPGQGLQFLFEYFSETQRNKGNFPGRFSGRQFSNSRSEMNVSTLELGDSALYLCASSSQRDRGAKNIQYFGAGTRLSVL.

The chain links TRBV5-5 to TRBJ1-5, with unresolved D. The CDR3 consists of 15 residues. Germline V gene data show CDR1 as SGHKS and CDR2 as YYEKEE (reference sequence). V was clipped by 0 bases and J by 1 base, with 8 bases between them. In DNA, the CDR3 is TGTGCCAGCAGCTTGGGACGGGAGAGCAATCAGCCCCAGCATTTT. Translated: CASSLGRESNQPQHF. The variable domain in full, completed from reference TRBV5-5 and TRBJ1-5, reads DAGVTQSPTHLIKTRGQQVTLRCSPISGHKSVSWYQQVLGQGPQFIFQYYEKEERGRGNFPDRFSARQFPNYSSELNVNALLLGDSALYLCASSLGRESNQPQHFGDGTRLSIL.

The chain is built from TRBV6-1 and TRBJ1-2; the D is unclear. The germline CDR1 and CDR2 sequences are MNHNS and SASEGT. This CDR3 has 14 amino acids. The V and J ends lost 2 bases and 4 bases respectively, with 11 bases between them. CDR3 coding DNA: TGTGCCAGCAGTGAATGGTGGCTGAGCTATGGCTACACCTTC. Protein: CASSEWWLSYGYTF.

A single count supports this clone. The genes are TRBV5-1 and TRBJ2-7, with 7 bases lining up with TRBD1. Looked up from germline, CDR1 is SGHRS and CDR2 is YFSETQ. CDR3 length: 13 amino acids. J was trimmed by 6 bases and V by 4 bases; bases with no gene match: 7. DNA of the CDR3: TGCGCCAGCAGCATACAGGGGTTGGGCGAGCAGTACTTC. Translation: CASSIQGLGEQYF.

The chain recombines TRBV5-1 with TRBJ2-3; D may be TRBD2 (5 bases). The germline CDR1 and CDR2 sequences are SGHRS and YFSETQ. This CDR3 has 17 amino acids. The V gene lost 4 bases and the J gene lost 6 bases, with 24 bases spanning the gap. The CDR3 is CASSLNLGSATPDTQYF. CDR3 in DNA: TGCGCCAGCAGCCTTAACCTGGGGAGCGCGACCCCTGATACGCAGTATTTT.

The chain joins TRBV7-2 to TRBJ2-1, with 10 bases matching TRBD2. V dropped 3 bases and J dropped 8; count of bases not matched to a gene: 19. This CDR3 has 19 residues. Germline CDR1 is SGHTA and CDR2 is FQGNSA. The CDR3 region has the DNA TGTGCCAGCAGCTTTCAACCACTAGCGGGACTGGGCGCGGGGGATGAGCAGTTCTTC. Translating it yields CASSFQPLAGLGAGDEQFF.

V gene TRBV5-1 combines with J gene TRBJ2-1; 10 positions agree with TRBD2. The CDR3 runs 16 residues. In germline, CDR1 is SGHRS, CDR2 YFSETQ. The ends lost 3 bases at V and 9 bases at J; junction bases unmatched: 12. The CDR3 nucleotides read TGCGCCAGCAGCTCCAGAGCGGGAGGGCCAGTAGGTGAGCAGTTCTTC. This codes for CASSSRAGGPVGEQFF.

The CDR3 bases are TGTGCCAGCAGCCCGACCGGGACAGGGTTCTACGAGCAGTACTTC. Translation gives CASSPTGTGFYEQYF. This chain links TRBV7-3 with TRBJ2-7; 9 positions match TRBD1. J gave up 3 bases and V 5 bases, and 8 bases lay outside the gene matches. The germline gives CDR1 SGHTA, CDR2 FQGTGA. The CDR3 sequence is 15 residues long. Full variable domain (remainder filled in from reference TRBV7-3 and TRBJ2-7): GAGVSQTPSNKVTEKGKYVELRCDPISGHTALYWYRQSLGQGPEFLIYFQGTGAADDSGLPNDRFFAVRPEGSVSTLKIQRTERGDSAVYLCASSPTGTGFYEQYFGPGTRLTVT.

The V and J genes are TRBV28 and TRBJ2-1; a possible D gene is TRBD1 (5 bases). The germline V gene encodes CDR1 MDHEN and CDR2 SYDVKM. The CDR3 is made up of 13 amino acids. Trimming took 5 bases from V and 14 from J, leaving 19 bases between them. CDR3 sequence reads: CASSTRTPPKEFF. The CDR3 nucleotides read TGTGCCAGCAGTACCCGGACACCGCCGAAGGAGTTCTTC.

V gene TRBV7-9 combines with J gene TRBJ2-1; 7 bases line up with TRBD2. The V and J ends lost 10 bases and 1 base, in that order; junction bases with no gene match: 7. Germline V lookup: CDR1 SEHNR, CDR2 FQNEAQ (reference sequence). CDR3 length equals 14 residues. The CDR3 coding sequence is TGTGCCATCACTAGCGCTACGTCCTACAATGAGCAGTTCTTC. Translating it yields CAITSATSYNEQFF.

This clone was found once. The J gene is TRBJ2-7, the V gene TRBV19, with no clear D. This CDR3 has 14 residues. Trimming took off 4 bases at V and 0 bases at J, with 10 bases between the two ends. Per germline, CDR1 LNHDA and CDR2 SQIVND (reference sequence). The CDR3 sequence is CASSNTARSYEQYF. CDR3 in DNA: TGTGCCAGTAGTAACACGGCCCGCTCCTACGAGCAGTACTTC.

This clone occurred many times. The chain recombines TRBV7-2 with TRBJ2-7; D is unresolved. The CDR3 totals 14 residues. Germline-derived CDR1 and CDR2 are SGHTA and FQGNSA. V lost 5 bases and J lost 1, with 12 bases in between. The CDR3 nucleotides are TGTGCCAGCAGCCCCACGTTAAAGTCCTACGAGCAGTACTTC. The encoded protein is CASSPTLKSYEQYF.

As to this clone: Other DNA sequences of this sample code for an identical CDR3. V is TRBV4-2 and J is TRBJ2-2; D is ambiguous. V dropped 0 bases and J dropped 6 bases, with 5 bases sitting between them. Germline V gene lookup returns CDR1 LGHNA and CDR2 YNFKEQ. The CDR3 is made up of 13 amino acids. Here the CDR3 reads CASSQDSAGELFF. As DNA, the CDR3 is TGTGCCAGCAGCCAAGATTCCGCCGGGGAGCTGTTTTTT.

The chain joins TRBV30 to TRBJ2-2; tentative D call: TRBD1 (6 bases). V dropped 2 bases and J dropped 1 base, with 11 bases sitting between them. This CDR3 is 15 amino acids long. Germline CDR1 and CDR2: GTSNPN and SVGIG (reference sequence). Here the CDR3 DNA reads TGTGCCTGGAGTCCGTGGACAGTGAACACCGGGGAGCTGTTTTTT. Encoded protein: CAWSPWTVNTGELFF.

The V gene is TRBV5-1, the J gene TRBJ2-4; 11 bases align to TRBD2. Germline loops: CDR1 SGHRS, CDR2 YFSETQ. This CDR3 contains 15 residues. V lost 0 bases and J lost 8; bases outside the gene matches: 4. The CDR3 DNA reads as TGCGCCAGCAGCTTGGGACTAGCGGGACTCCACATTCAGTACTTC. Protein product: CASSLGLAGLHIQYF.

The chain carries TRBV29-1 and TRBJ2-1, with D hard to call. CDR3 length: 12 amino acids. The V gene's germline CDR1 is SQVTM and CDR2 ANQGSEA. The germline V and J ends were trimmed by 7 bases and 2 bases, with 9 bases remaining between them. CDR3 residues: CSALVPYNEQFF. In nucleotides, the CDR3 is TGCAGCGCCCTTGTCCCCTACAATGAGCAGTTCTTC.

The CDR3 region is CASSLGPRQADTQYF. The CDR3 nucleotides read TGTGCCAGCAGCTTGGGGCCCAGGCAGGCAGATACGCAGTATTTT. The V and J genes are TRBV5-6 and TRBJ2-3; no reliable D call. The CDR3 sequence is 15 residues long. The V gene's germline CDR1 is SGHDT and CDR2 YYEEEE. The V and J ends lost 0 bases and 4 bases respectively, with 12 bases between them. Complete variable domain (other parts from reference TRBV5-6 and TRBJ2-3): DAGVTQSPTHLIKTRGQQVTLRCSPKSGHDTVSWYQQALGQGPQFIFQYYEEEERQRGNFPDRFSGHQFPNYSSELNVNALLLGDSALYLCASSLGPRQADTQYFGPGTRLTVL.

This rearrangement joins TRBV28 to TRBJ1-1, with 11 bases lining up with TRBD1. The germline V gene has CDR1 MDHEN and CDR2 SYDVKM. The J segment lost 6 bases and the V segment lost 7 bases, leaving 7 bases of the junction unmatched. This CDR3 has 14 residues. The CDR3 loop is CASTVGGQGAEAFF. Here the CDR3 DNA reads TGTGCCAGCACCGTCGGGGGACAGGGGGCTGAAGCTTTCTTT.